These T cell receptor beta chains were read from a single sample in a study of blood T cell repertoires in COVID-19. This table comes from immunoSEQ multiplex PCR, and its TCRdb copy is limited to in-frame clones, with some not included. The sample has over 150,000 clones; around nine tenths are singletons. Material: peripheral blood. The receptors derive from a woman in her seventies with COVID-19, enrolled during active disease. The CDR3 runs from the conserved cysteine through the conserved F or W. Fields, in order: D gene, clone size, V gene, J gene, CDR3 protein, CDR3 DNA. The D gene is left open where the match is weak. Size is stated for part of the rows, as once, few or many counts, or as a class when the clone is expanded.

TRBD1,NA,TRBV19,TRBJ1-2,CASTNSRGQGASMAPAIYGYTF,TGTGCCAGTACCAACTCCAGGGGACAGGGGGCCTCAATGGCCCCTGCAATATATGGCTACACCTTC
TRBD2,NA,TRBV3-1/TRBV3-2,TRBJ2-1,CASSQTSANEQFF,TGTGCCAGCAGTCAAACTAGCGCCAATGAGCAGTTCTTC
TRBD1,NA,TRBV28,TRBJ2-2,CASSPDRAGELFF,TGTGCCAGCAGCCCAGACAGGGCCGGGGAGCTGTTTTTT
TRBD1,NA,TRBV5-1,TRBJ2-7,CASRGQGVHEQYF,TGCGCCAGCAGAGGACAGGGGGTCCACGAGCAGTACTTC
TRBD2,once,TRBV5-6,TRBJ2-7,CASSLFAVSGRGYEQYF,TGTGCCAGCAGCTTATTTGCCGTTAGCGGGAGAGGCTACGAGCAGTACTTC
TRBD2,NA,TRBV19,TRBJ2-3,CASNQRGTGDTQYF,TGTGCCAGTAACCAGCGGGGGACTGGAGATACGCAGTATTTT
NA,NA,TRBV6-2/TRBV6-3,TRBJ2-6,CASSSAGSGANVLTF,TGTGCCAGCAGTTCCGCAGGGTCTGGGGCCAACGTCCTGACTTTC
TRBD1,NA,TRBV7-2,TRBJ2-2,CASSLGVGQGTGELFF,TGTGCCAGCAGCTTAGGGGTGGGACAGGGTACCGGGGAGCTGTTTTTT
NA,NA,TRBV7-9,TRBJ2-1,CASSLGRQLVTGRNEQFF,TGTGCCAGCAGCTTAGGGCGACAACTAGTTACCGGGCGCAATGAGCAGTTCTTC
TRBD1,NA,TRBV29-1,TRBJ2-7,CSVSDRGVTYEQYF,TGCAGCGTGTCGGACAGGGGAGTTACCTACGAGCAGTACTTC
TRBD2,once,TRBV5-1,TRBJ2-1,CASSRGTSGRDEQFF,TGCGCCAGCAGCCGAGGGACTAGCGGGAGGGATGAGCAGTTCTTC
NA,NA,TRBV5-1,TRBJ1-2,CASSLRGDPAGYTF,TGCGCCAGCAGCCTCCGCGGGGATCCGGCAGGCTACACCTTC
NA,NA,TRBV6-5,TRBJ1-6,CARREDPDSPLHF,TGTGCCCGCAGGGAGGACCCGGATTCACCCCTCCACTTT
TRBD2,few,TRBV11-3,TRBJ2-1,CASSLHGGRALGEQFF,TGTGCCAGCAGCTTACACGGCGGGAGGGCGTTGGGTGAGCAGTTCTTC
NA,NA,TRBV4-1,TRBJ1-4,CASSQASRATNEKLFF,TGCGCCAGCAGCCAAGCTTCCCGGGCAACTAATGAAAAACTGTTTTTT
TRBD1,once,TRBV28,TRBJ1-3,CASRKQGNGNTIYF,TGTGCCAGCAGGAAACAGGGGAACGGAAACACCATATATTTT
NA,NA,TRBV20-1,TRBJ2-1,CSARGRREQFF,TGCAGTGCTAGAGGACGGAGAGAGCAGTTCTTC
TRBD2,NA,TRBV14,TRBJ2-7,CASSQDPRLAGSYEQYF,TGTGCCAGCAGCCAAGATCCCCGACTAGCGGGCTCCTACGAGCAGTACTTC
NA,NA,TRBV3-1/TRBV3-2,TRBJ2-7,CASSTVPGTYEQYF,TGTGCCAGCAGCACAGTACCGGGAACCTACGAGCAGTACTTC
TRBD2,NA,TRBV13,TRBJ2-7,CASSSPGTSGGYEQYF,TGTGCCAGCAGCTCCCCCGGGACTAGCGGGGGCTACGAGCAGTACTTC
NA,NA,TRBV7-9,TRBJ1-6,CASSLDSPSNSPLHF,TGTGCCAGCAGCTTAGATTCCCCGTCGAATTCACCCCTCCACTTT
NA,NA,TRBV11-2,TRBJ1-4,CASSPVGQTNEKLFF,TGTGCCAGCAGCCCAGTGGGGCAAACTAATGAAAAACTGTTTTTT
TRBD2,NA,TRBV9,TRBJ2-1,CASSVGSSGSGNEQFF,TGTGCCAGCAGCGTAGGTAGTAGCGGGAGCGGCAATGAGCAGTTCTTC
NA,NA,TRBV30,TRBJ1-6,CAWSPLDGEFYNSPLHF,TGTGCCTGGAGTCCCCTCGACGGAGAATTTTATAATTCACCCCTCCACTTT
TRBD1,NA,TRBV2,TRBJ2-5,CASSESQGYQETQYF,TGTGCCAGCAGTGAATCACAGGGGTACCAAGAGACCCAGTACTTC
NA,NA,TRBV12-2,TRBJ1-2,CASRKYLGGLNYGYTF,TGTGCAAGTCGCAAGTACCTCGGGGGTCTTAACTATGGCTACACCTTC
NA,once,TRBV4-1,TRBJ2-2,CASSPIQGTGELFF,TGCGCCAGCAGCCCTATCCAGGGTACCGGGGAGCTGTTTTTT
NA,NA,TRBV30,TRBJ1-5,CAWSEGDQPQHF,TGTGCCTGGAGTGAAGGAGATCAGCCCCAGCATTTT
TRBD1,NA,TRBV27,TRBJ1-1,CASSLSTQPGGGGLTEAFF,TGTGCCAGCAGTTTATCTACCCAGCCAGGGGGCGGCGGGCTCACTGAAGCTTTCTTT
TRBD1,NA,TRBV6-5,TRBJ2-3,CASSLQGALHDTQYF,TGTGCCAGCAGTCTACAGGGGGCACTACACGATACGCAGTATTTT
TRBD1,NA,TRBV29-1,TRBJ2-3,CSVGTGVGTDTQYF,TGCAGCGTTGGAACAGGGGTCGGCACAGATACGCAGTATTTT
TRBD1,NA,TRBV19,TRBJ2-5,CASSKGGTGGQETQYF,TGTGCCAGTAGTAAGGGGGGGACAGGGGGCCAAGAGACCCAGTACTTC
NA,NA,TRBV5-8,TRBJ2-7,CASSYDGQTYEQYF,TGTGCCAGCAGCTACGACGGACAGACCTACGAGCAGTACTTC
TRBD1,NA,TRBV27,TRBJ1-5,CASSLGRDRANQPQHF,TGTGCCAGCAGTTTAGGCCGGGACAGGGCTAATCAGCCCCAGCATTTT
NA,few,TRBV7-8,TRBJ1-6,CASSPWGVRALHF,TGTGCCAGCAGCCCGTGGGGGGTTAGGGCCCTCCACTTT
NA,NA,TRBV6-5,TRBJ1-6,CASSHRSPRDSPLHF,TGTGCCAGCAGCCACAGGTCGCCCCGCGATTCACCCCTCCACTTT
TRBD2,NA,TRBV28,TRBJ2-3,CASTKREAPQYF,TGTGCCAGCACTAAGCGGGAGGCGCCCCAGTATTTT
NA,NA,TRBV3-1/TRBV3-2,TRBJ2-1,CASSQWSSGNNEQFF,TGTGCCAGCAGCCAATGGTCCAGCGGAAACAATGAGCAGTTCTTC
NA,once,TRBV3-1/TRBV3-2,TRBJ1-1,CASSRGGAPNTEAFF,TGTGCCAGCAGCCGGGGCGGCGCCCCGAACACTGAAGCTTTCTTT
NA,once,TRBV7-9,TRBJ1-2,CASRREYGYTF,TGTGCCAGCAGACGGGAATATGGCTACACCTTC
TRBD1,NA,TRBV19,TRBJ1-2,CASTTYGQGNYGYTF,TGTGCCAGCACTACCTACGGACAGGGAAACTATGGCTACACCTTC
TRBD2,NA,TRBV9,TRBJ2-5,CASSVGSGRETQYF,TGTGCCAGCAGCGTAGGTAGCGGGAGAGAGACCCAGTACTTC
TRBD1,NA,TRBV7-2,TRBJ2-5,CASSTRTGGQETQYF,TGTGCCAGCAGCACAAGGACAGGGGGACAAGAGACCCAGTACTTC
NA,NA,TRBV19,TRBJ2-3,CASSVWRDSSTDTQYF,TGTGCCAGTAGTGTATGGCGGGACTCTAGCACAGATACGCAGTATTTT
TRBD1,NA,TRBV9,TRBJ1-3,CASSAGTGGNTIYF,TGTGCCAGCAGCGCTGGGACAGGAGGAAACACCATATATTTT
TRBD1,NA,TRBV28,TRBJ2-1,CASSLNPGQQYNEQFF,TGTGCCAGCAGTTTAAATCCGGGACAGCAATACAATGAGCAGTTCTTC